The 26 T cell receptor beta chains reported below all come from one sample, sequenced in a study of post-analysis software for immune sequencing data. Study outcomes and limitations: Controls showed lower frequencies than patients for roughly five TRBV segments, and TRBV5-6, TRBV5-1 and TRBV20-1 were among these.

Tagging with unique molecular identifiers was a feature of the TCR beta cDNA libraries. One entry per CDR3 protein results from TCRdb running MiXCR on the PCR reads. This sample has about 760,000 distinct CDR3 sequences, with about 27% found just once. Their cognate antigens are unknown. The sample was blood. These receptors came from a girl under 18 with multiple sclerosis.

The chain couples TRBV12-3 or TRBV12-4 to TRBJ2-1; 11 bases align to TRBD2. The CDR3 runs to 15 residues. The J segment lost 7 bases and the V segment lost 8 bases, leaving 10 bases of the junction unmatched. CDR3 sequence: CASGQAVAGGNEQFF. As DNA, the CDR3 is TGTGCCAGCGGTCAGGCGGTAGCGGGGGGGAATGAGCAGTTCTTC.

For this clonotype: An end of the junction does not agree with germline; a read error may underlie this. This chain joins TRBV2 and TRBJ2-1; TRBD2 matches at 7 bases. The CDR3 length is 18 residues. Germline-derived CDR1 and CDR2 are SNHLY and FYNNEI. CDR3 DNA: TGTACCAGCAGTGAATCTAGCGGTTACGCCAGCGATTACAATGAGCAGTTCTTC. Translated, it gives CTSSESSGYASDYNEQFF.

Remarks on this clonotype: Compared with germline, one end of the junction differs, possibly owing to a read error. The genes are TRBV4-3 and TRBJ2-7; D unclear. CDR1 is LGHNA and CDR2 is YSLEER in the germline V gene. CDR3 length: 15 residues. In DNA form, the CDR3 reads TGCACCAGCAGCCAAAGTAGTACAGCTCTATACGAGCAGTACTTC. Protein product: CTSSQSSTALYEQYF.

This clonotype showed up just a few times. The V gene is TRBV27, the J gene TRBJ2-4, with D possibly TRBD2 on 6 matching bases. V shed 5 bases and J shed 0 bases, with 20 bases lying between them. The germline CDR1 and CDR2 sequences are MNHEY and SMNVEV (reference sequence). The CDR3 contains 18 residues. CDR3 region: CASSPNAGDGGAKNIQYF. The CDR3 DNA sequence: TGTGCCAGCAGTCCGAACGCCGGCGACGGGGGAGCCAAAAACATTCAGTACTTC.

This clonotype was seen just once. This chain uses TRBV7-9 with TRBJ2-1, with TRBD2 matching 9 bases. CDR1 SEHNR and CDR2 FQNEAQ come from the germline V gene (reference sequence). The CDR3 has 16 amino acids. V shed 6 bases and J 2 bases; nucleotides not matched to a gene: 8. The CDR3 here is CASSSNSGGPYNEQFF. CDR3 DNA: TGTGCCAGCAGTTCAAATAGCGGGGGCCCCTACAATGAGCAGTTCTTC.

This chain connects TRBV28 to TRBJ2-3; TRBD2 aligns across 7 bases. There are 14 residues in the CDR3. Looked up from germline, CDR1 is MDHEN and CDR2 is SYDVKM. The ends lost 5 bases at V and 1 base at J; junction bases unmatched: 3. The chain's CDR3 is CASSERDRTDTQYF. The CDR3 DNA reads as TGTGCCAGCAGTGAGCGGGACCGCACAGATACGCAGTATTTT.

V is TRBV28 and J is TRBJ2-5; D gene ambiguous. The CDR3 sequence is 14 residues long. Trimming cost V 1 base and J 5 bases, with 11 bases left between them. CDR1 is MDHEN, CDR2 SYDVKM, per germline. CDR3 amino acids: CASSLLFGLETQYF. CDR3 coding DNA: TGTGCCAGCAGTTTATTGTTCGGGTTGGAGACCCAGTACTTC.

The chain couples TRBV7-2 to TRBJ2-7; tentatively, D is TRBD1 (6 bases). This CDR3 comprises 15 residues. Germline CDR1 SGHTA, CDR2 FQGNSA. Trimming removed 2 bases at V and 3 bases at J, with 14 bases between. The chain's CDR3 is CASSLSPSTGYEQYF. CDR3 in DNA: TGTGCCAGCAGCTTATCTCCCTCGACAGGCTACGAGCAGTACTTC.

This clonotype was detected ten times or more. The chain employs TRBV29-1 and TRBJ2-7, with D unclear. This CDR3 has 13 amino acids. CDR1 SQVTM and CDR2 ANQGSEA come from the germline V gene. V was clipped by 6 bases and J by 5 bases, with 17 bases between them. CDR3 nucleotides: TGCAGCGTAGGGCGTGTGAGCCCGGACGAGCAGTACTTC. Protein sequence: CSVGRVSPDEQYF.

V usage is TRBV20-1 and J usage is TRBJ1-1; D is perhaps TRBD1 (5 bases). Germline V gene data show CDR1 as DFQATT and CDR2 as SNEGSKA (reference sequence). The CDR3 runs 14 residues. The germline V and J ends were trimmed by 2 bases and 9 bases, with 19 bases remaining between them. CDR3 bases: TGCAGTGCTAGATCGCAAGAGGGGATATGGAAAGCTTTCTTT. Translating it yields CSARSQEGIWKAFF.

The J gene is TRBJ1-5, the V gene TRBV12-3 or TRBV12-4, with 8 nucleotides matching TRBD1. The CDR3 is 17 amino acids. The junction had 20 bases not matched to a gene; V was cut back by 5 bases and J by 11 bases. The CDR3 here is CASSGLGQAVYGGAQHF. The CDR3 DNA is TGTGCCAGCAGTGGCCTGGGACAGGCGGTATACGGGGGTGCCCAGCATTTT.

The chain uses TRBV7-9 and TRBJ2-2; no reliable D call. V was cut by 3 bases and J by 7 bases, with 12 bases left in between. CDR3 length: 14 residues. Germline V gives CDR1 SEHNR, CDR2 FQNEAQ (reference sequence). This CDR3 reads CASSFSFPDGELFF. In DNA form, the CDR3 reads TGTGCCAGCAGCTTCAGTTTTCCAGACGGGGAGCTGTTTTTT.

In its sample, this clonotype was seen a few times. The chain combines TRBV20-1 with TRBJ1-6; D gene ambiguous. CDR3 length: 16 residues. Trimming took off 5 bases at V and 6 bases at J, with 20 bases between the two ends. Germline V gene sequence: CDR1 DFQATT, CDR2 SNEGSKA (reference sequence). The CDR3 coding sequence is TGCAGTGCTTCCATCGGGCTGGGAGATGGTAATTCACCCCTCCACTTT. Translated: CSASIGLGDGNSPLHF.

This chain connects TRBV7-2 to TRBJ2-5; 7 bases agree with TRBD1. This CDR3 spans 15 amino acids. Per the germline V gene, CDR1 is SGHTA and CDR2 is FQGNSA. The V segment lost 5 bases and the J segment 2 bases; nucleotides outside the gene matches: 8. The CDR3 bases are TGTGCCAGCAGCCCGCGCTCGGACAGGCAAGAGACCCAGTACTTC. It encodes CASSPRSDRQETQYF.

The chain employs TRBV5-1 and TRBJ2-5, with D possibly matching TRBD1 (5 bases). V gave up 1 base and J gave up 4 bases, with 14 bases separating them. The germline gives CDR1 SGHRS, CDR2 YFSETQ. The CDR3 extends over 15 amino acids. The CDR3 nucleotides read TGCGCCAGCAGCTTGTTTCCAGGGCAGGGAGAGACCCAGTACTTC. Residues: CASSLFPGQGETQYF. The full variable domain, its missing parts supplied by reference TRBV5-1 and TRBJ2-5, is KAGVTQTPRYLIKTRGQQVTLSCSPISGHRSVSWYQQTPGQGLQFLFEYFSETQRNKGNFPGRFSGRQFSNSRSEMNVSTLELGDSALYLCASSLFPGQGETQYFGPGTRLLVL.

This rearrangement joins TRBV28 to TRBJ2-5, with 11 nucleotides matching TRBD2. Looked up from germline, CDR1 is MDHEN and CDR2 is SYDVKM. The CDR3 is made up of 16 amino acids. The ends lost 5 bases at V and 5 bases at J; junction bases unmatched: 10. The CDR3 loop reads CASSPALAGVDETQYF. The CDR3 DNA is TGTGCCAGCAGTCCAGCACTAGCGGGAGTAGATGAGACCCAGTACTTC. The entire variable domain, with the rest obtained from reference TRBV28 and TRBJ2-5, is as follows: DVKVTQSSRYLVKRTGEKVFLECVQDMDHENMFWYRQDPGLGLRLIYFSYDVKMKEKGDIPEGYSVSREKKERFSLILESASTNQTSMYLCASSPALAGVDETQYFGPGTRLLVL.

The V and J genes are TRBV6-5 and TRBJ1-1; the match to TRBD1 covers 7 bases. Germline CDR1 and CDR2: MNHEY and SVGAGI. J was trimmed by 6 bases and V by 7 bases; bases with no gene match: 17. The CDR3 has 16 amino acids. The CDR3 reads CASTRRPAGGGPEAFF. The CDR3 DNA follows: TGTGCCAGCACCAGACGCCCTGCAGGGGGGGGCCCTGAAGCTTTCTTT.

In its sample, this clonotype was seen many times. V and J are TRBV10-3 and TRBJ2-5; D unclear. The V end lost 4 bases, the J end lost 5 bases, and 5 bases lay between the germline ends. This CDR3 has 11 amino acids. Germline assignment: CDR1 ENHRY and CDR2 SYGVKD. The CDR3 nucleotides read TGTGCCATCAGTGCTGGCGAGACCCAGTACTTC. It encodes CAISAGETQYF.

There are a few counts of this clonotype. V is TRBV24-1 and J is TRBJ2-1; D is undetermined. Germline-derived CDR1 and CDR2 are KGHDR and SFDVKD. This CDR3 has 12 residues. The V gene lost 1 base and the J gene lost 9 bases, with 6 bases spanning the gap. CDR3 amino acids: CATSDFGSEQFF. CDR3 sequence (DNA): TGTGCCACCAGTGATTTCGGTAGTGAGCAGTTCTTC.

This clonotype was counted between two and nine times. The rearrangement links TRBV7-2 to TRBJ2-1; a possible D gene is TRBD1 (6 bases). CDR3 length equals 18 residues. Per the germline V gene, CDR1 is SGHTA and CDR2 is FQGNSA. Trimming cost V 1 base and J 5 bases, with 21 bases left between them. The CDR3 loop reads CASSLDGLAGTYHNEQFF. Here the CDR3 DNA reads TGTGCCAGCAGCTTAGATGGCCTAGCAGGGACATATCACAATGAGCAGTTCTTC.

Regarding this clonotype: This may come from a read error, since a much larger clone is one base off. V and J are TRBV4-3 and TRBJ2-1; D not certain. Looked up from germline, CDR1 is LGHNA and CDR2 is YSLEER. CDR3 length: 15 amino acids. Between the trimmed V and J ends, which lost 0 bases and 8 bases, there was a span of 14 bases. CDR3 bases: TGCGCCAGCAGCCAAGATTTAACCAGCGCCGATGAGCAGTTCTTC. Translation: CASSQDLTSADEQFF.

V and J are TRBV9 and TRBJ1-5, with 8 positions matching TRBD1. This CDR3 has 14 residues. J gave up 7 bases and V 4 bases, and 7 bases lay outside the gene matches. Germline V CDR1 and CDR2: SGDLS, YYNGEE. CDR3 DNA sequence: TGTGCCAGCAGCAGGACAGGGTTGGGGCAGCCCCAGCATTTT. Its translation is CASSRTGLGQPQHF.

Many counts were recorded for this clonotype. The chain recombines TRBV4-3 with TRBJ1-2; D gene ambiguous. The CDR3 runs 14 residues. Deletions cut 4 bases from V and 2 bases from J, with 11 bases between. The V gene's germline CDR1 is LGHNA and CDR2 YSLEER. The CDR3 sequence is CASSRGRPNYGYTF. In nucleotides, the CDR3 is TGCGCCAGCAGCCGTGGGCGCCCGAACTATGGCTACACCTTC.

This clonotype was detected ten times or more. The chain uses TRBV4-3 and TRBJ2-6; D gene ambiguous. There are 16 residues in the CDR3. Germline CDR1 is LGHNA and CDR2 is YSLEER. The V end was cut by 1 base, the J end by 0 bases, with 7 bases between. CDR3 region: CASSQGRYSGANVLTF. Here the CDR3 DNA reads TGCGCCAGCAGCCAAGGGCGATACTCTGGGGCCAACGTCCTGACTTTC.

On this clonotype itself: A read error may explain this, as a much larger clone is one base away. The V and J genes are TRBV20-1 and TRBJ2-3; tentative D call: TRBD1 (6 bases). CDR3 length: 13 residues. Trimming pared 6 bases from V and 14 bases from J, leaving 24 bases between. Germline values: CDR1 DFQATT, CDR2 SNEGSKA (reference sequence). For the CDR3, the DNA is TGCAGTGCCAGACCTATGGGGGCTGAAAAACTGTATTTT. It codes for CSARPMGAEKLYF.

The chain joins TRBV29-1 to TRBJ2-1; D is unclear. This CDR3 comprises 15 residues. Germline CDR1 SQVTM, CDR2 ANQGSEA. V was pared by 7 bases and J by 7 bases, with 23 bases between. CDR3 nucleotide sequence: TGCAGCGCCCGCGGCCGGCTAGTGATAGGAAATGAGCAGTTCTTC. The encoded protein is CSARGRLVIGNEQFF.